This T cell receptor beta chain was found in a study of regulatory T cells in long-lasting Graves disease. The time point here: newly diagnosed GD, antithyroid drugs for less than 3 months. The TCR library was made from RNA extracted from PBMCs. The CDR3 spans 16 residues. Trimming shortened V by 2 bases and J by 5 bases, and 15 bases separated the two germline ends. Per germline, CDR1 LGHDT and CDR2 YNNKEL (reference sequence). Construction of the TCR beta libraries employed iRepertoire HTBI primers in conjunction with Arm-PCR of CDR3 regions. TCRdb re-derived calls from the multiplex PCR reads in MiXCR, one entry per CDR3 protein. Of hundreds of thousands of distinct CDR3 sequences in the sample, over 15% were seen once. In addition, the sample was reused for a study of T cells in Graves' hyperthyroidism and ophthalmopathy. From that paper: Diagnoses rested on clinical symptoms, serum thyroxine and TRAb, thyroid ultrasound and orbital computed tomography. The TCR CDR3 first-round RT-PCR relied on the HTBI primer set.

This sequence originates from a man aged 40-55 years with Graves disease. The sequenced sample was peripheral blood mononuclear cells (PBMCs), obtained at new diagnosis, from a patient treated with antithyroid drugs. The V and J genes are TRBV3-1 and TRBJ1-4; possible D gene TRBD1, 5 bases. In nucleotides, the CDR3 is TGTGCCAGCAGCCAAAATCTGGCAGGGCCCAATGAAAAACTGTTTTTT. This translates into CASSQNLAGPNEKLFF.